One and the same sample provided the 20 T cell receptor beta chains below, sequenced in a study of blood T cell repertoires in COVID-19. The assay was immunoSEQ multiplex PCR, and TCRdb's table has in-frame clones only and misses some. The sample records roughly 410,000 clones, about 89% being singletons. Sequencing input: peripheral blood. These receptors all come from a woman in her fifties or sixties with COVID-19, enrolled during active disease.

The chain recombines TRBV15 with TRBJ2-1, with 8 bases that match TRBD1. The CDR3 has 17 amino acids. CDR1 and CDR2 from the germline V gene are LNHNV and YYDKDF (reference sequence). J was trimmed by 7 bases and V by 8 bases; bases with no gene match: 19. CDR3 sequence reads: CATDHGRRDRRANEQFF. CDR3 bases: TGTGCCACCGACCACGGGCGCCGGGACAGGAGGGCAAATGAGCAGTTCTTC.

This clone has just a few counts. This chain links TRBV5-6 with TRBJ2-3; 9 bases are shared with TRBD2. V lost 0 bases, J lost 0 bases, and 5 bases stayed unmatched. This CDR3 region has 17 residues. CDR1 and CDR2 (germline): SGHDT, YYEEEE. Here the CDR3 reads CASSLGSTSGSTDTQYF. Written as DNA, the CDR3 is TGTGCCAGCAGCTTGGGCTCAACTAGCGGGAGCACAGATACGCAGTATTTT.

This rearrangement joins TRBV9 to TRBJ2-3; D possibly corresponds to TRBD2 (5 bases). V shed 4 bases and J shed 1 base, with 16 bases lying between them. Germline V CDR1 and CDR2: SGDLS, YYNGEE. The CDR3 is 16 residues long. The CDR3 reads CASSPIPGWGTDTQYF. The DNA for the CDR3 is TGTGCCAGCAGCCCTATCCCGGGATGGGGCACAGATACGCAGTATTTT.

The DNA of the CDR3 is TGTGCCAGCAAGGCCGATAGGGGGCCGAGCACTGAAGCTTTCTTT. Translating it yields CASKADRGPSTEAFF. The chain links TRBV27 to TRBJ1-1; 7 bases agree with TRBD1. V dropped 7 bases and J dropped 4; count of bases not matched to a gene: 12. Germline lookup yields CDR1 MNHEY and CDR2 SMNVEV (reference sequence). The CDR3 has 15 amino acids.

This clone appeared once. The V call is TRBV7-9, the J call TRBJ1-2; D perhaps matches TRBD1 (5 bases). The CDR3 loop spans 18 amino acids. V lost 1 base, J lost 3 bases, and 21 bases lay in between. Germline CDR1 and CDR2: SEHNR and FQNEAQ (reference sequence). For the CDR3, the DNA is TGTGCCAGCAGCTTAGGAGTAGGTAGGGGCCACAACCACTATGGCTACACCTTC. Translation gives CASSLGVGRGHNHYGYTF. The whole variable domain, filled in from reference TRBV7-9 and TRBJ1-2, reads DTGVSQNPRHKITKRGQNVTFRCDPISEHNRLYWYRQTLGQGPEFLTYFQNEAQLEKSRLLSDRFSAERPKGSFSTLEIQRTEQGDSAMYLCASSLGVGRGHNHYGYTFGSGTRLTVV.

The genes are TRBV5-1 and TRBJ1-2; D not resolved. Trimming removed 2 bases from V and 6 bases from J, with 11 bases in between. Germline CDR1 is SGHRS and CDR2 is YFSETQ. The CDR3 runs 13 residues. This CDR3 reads CASSFLDQHGYTF. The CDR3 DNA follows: TGCGCCAGCAGCTTCCTAGACCAGCATGGCTACACCTTC.

The CDR3 DNA reads as TGTGCCAGCAGTGACAAGGGGGCCAGCTTTAATTCACCCCTCCACTTT. Its protein product is CASSDKGASFNSPLHF. This chain connects TRBV6-1 to TRBJ1-6; the match to TRBD1 covers 7 bases. Germline V gives CDR1 MNHNS, CDR2 SASEGT. This CDR3 region has 16 residues. V shed 3 bases, J shed 6 bases, and the junction held 8 bases outside the gene matches.

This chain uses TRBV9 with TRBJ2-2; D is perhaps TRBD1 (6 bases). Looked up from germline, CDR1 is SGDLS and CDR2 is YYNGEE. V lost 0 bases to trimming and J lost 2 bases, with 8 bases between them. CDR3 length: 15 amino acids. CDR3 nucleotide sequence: TGTGCCAGCAGCGTAGTGGGACAAAACACCGGGGAGCTGTTTTTT. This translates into CASSVVGQNTGELFF.

This chain's CDR3 is CASTGQAQPQHF. The CDR3 bases are TGTGCCAGCACCGGACAGGCCCAGCCCCAGCATTTT. This chain connects TRBV12-3 or TRBV12-4 to TRBJ1-5; 7 nucleotides match TRBD1. V shed 7 bases, J shed 7 bases, and the junction held 4 bases outside the gene matches. The CDR3 spans 12 residues.

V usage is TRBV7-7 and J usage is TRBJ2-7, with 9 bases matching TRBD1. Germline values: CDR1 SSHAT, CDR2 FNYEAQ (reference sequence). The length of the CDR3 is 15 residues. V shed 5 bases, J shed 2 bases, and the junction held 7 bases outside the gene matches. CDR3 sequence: CASSAQTGGAYEQYF. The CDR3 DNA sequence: TGTGCCAGCAGCGCACAGACAGGGGGGGCCTACGAGCAGTACTTC.

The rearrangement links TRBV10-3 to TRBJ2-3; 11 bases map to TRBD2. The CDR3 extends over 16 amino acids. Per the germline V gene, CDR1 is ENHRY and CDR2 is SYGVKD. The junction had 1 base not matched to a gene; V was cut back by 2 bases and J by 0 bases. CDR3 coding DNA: TGTGCCATCAGTGAGCTAGCGGGGGGCAGCACAGATACGCAGTATTTT. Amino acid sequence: CAISELAGGSTDTQYF.

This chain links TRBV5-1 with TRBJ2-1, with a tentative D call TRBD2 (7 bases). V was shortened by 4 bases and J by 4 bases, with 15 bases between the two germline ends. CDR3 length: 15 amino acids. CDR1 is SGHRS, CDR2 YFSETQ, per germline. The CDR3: CASSVGGGIYNEQFF. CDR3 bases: TGCGCCAGCAGCGTAGGGGGAGGGATTTACAATGAGCAGTTCTTC.

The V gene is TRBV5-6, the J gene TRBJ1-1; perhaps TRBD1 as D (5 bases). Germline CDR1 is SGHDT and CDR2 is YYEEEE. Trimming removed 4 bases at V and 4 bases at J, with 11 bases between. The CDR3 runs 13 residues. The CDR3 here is CASSPGLSTEAFF. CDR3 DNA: TGTGCCAGCAGCCCGGGACTATCCACTGAAGCTTTCTTT.

Written as DNA, the CDR3 is TGCGCCAGCAGCTTAGACAGGGGGTATTACGAGCAGTACTTC. Amino acid sequence: CASSLDRGYYEQYF. The genes are TRBV5-1 and TRBJ2-7, with 9 bases identical to TRBD1. Germline trimming cut 2 bases from V and 4 bases from J; bases unmatched to any gene: 4. The CDR3 runs to 14 residues. CDR1 and CDR2 from the germline V gene are SGHRS and YFSETQ.

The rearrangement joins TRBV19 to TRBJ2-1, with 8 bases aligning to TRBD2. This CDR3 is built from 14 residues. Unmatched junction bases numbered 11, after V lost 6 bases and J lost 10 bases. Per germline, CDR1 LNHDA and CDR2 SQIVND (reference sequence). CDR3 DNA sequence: TGTGCCAGTAGAACGGGGGGGCCCCTCGAAGAGCAGTTCTTC. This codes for CASRTGGPLEEQFF.

The CDR3 loop reads CASSVAPTGGGYTF. Here the CDR3 DNA reads TGTGCCAGCAGCGTAGCCCCAACGGGGGGCGGCTACACCTTC. V is TRBV9 and J is TRBJ1-2, with D perhaps matching TRBD1 (6 bases). CDR3 size: 14 residues. CDR1 is SGDLS and CDR2 is YYNGEE in the germline V gene. V lost 0 bases and J 8 bases, leaving 14 bases between the germline ends.

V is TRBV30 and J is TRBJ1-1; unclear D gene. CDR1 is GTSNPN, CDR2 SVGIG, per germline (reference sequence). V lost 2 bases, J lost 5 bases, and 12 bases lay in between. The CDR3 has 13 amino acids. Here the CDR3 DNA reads TGTGCCTGGAGTCGCGCAGTCGGGACTGAAGCTTTCTTT. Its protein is CAWSRAVGTEAFF.

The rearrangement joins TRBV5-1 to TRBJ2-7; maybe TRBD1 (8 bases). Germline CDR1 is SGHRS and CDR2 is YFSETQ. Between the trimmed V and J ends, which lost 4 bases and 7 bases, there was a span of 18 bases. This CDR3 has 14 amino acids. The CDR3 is CASSLTGGAREQYF. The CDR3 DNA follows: TGCGCCAGCAGCCTCACAGGGGGGGCTCGGGAGCAGTACTTC. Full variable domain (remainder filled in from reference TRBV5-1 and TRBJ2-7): KAGVTQTPRYLIKTRGQQVTLSCSPISGHRSVSWYQQTPGQGLQFLFEYFSETQRNKGNFPGRFSGRQFSNSRSEMNVSTLELGDSALYLCASSLTGGAREQYFGPGTRLTVT.

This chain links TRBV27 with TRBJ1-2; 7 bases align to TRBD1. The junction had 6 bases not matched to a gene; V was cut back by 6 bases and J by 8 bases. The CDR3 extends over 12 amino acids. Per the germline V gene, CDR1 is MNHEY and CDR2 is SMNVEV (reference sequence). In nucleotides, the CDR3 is TGTGCCAGCAGAGAGGGGGCGGCCGGCTACACCTTC. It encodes CASREGAAGYTF.

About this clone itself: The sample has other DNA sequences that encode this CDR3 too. The CDR3 DNA follows: TGCGCCAGCAGCTTGGTGGCGGGGGCGAGCTACAATGAGCAGTTCTTC. Encoded protein: CASSLVAGASYNEQFF. The chain has TRBV5-1 and TRBJ2-1; a weak D match, TRBD2 (7 bases). The germline gives CDR1 SGHRS, CDR2 YFSETQ. Between the trimmed V and J ends, which lost 0 bases and 3 bases, there was a span of 13 bases. CDR3 length equals 16 residues.